The entry below describes one T cell receptor (beta chain). The data were obtained in a study of blood T cell repertoires in COVID-19. Study details: Acute and convalescent COVID-19 samples came from the United States, Italy and Spain. Nucleic acid was either cDNA or gDNA, and it came from T cells, B-cell-depleted T cells, or PBMCs.

Produced via immunoSEQ multiplex PCR; TCRdb's table is partial and in-frame only. This sample has roughly 250,000 clones; around 87% occur once, and the top ten carry about 2.1%. The CDR3 runs to 17 residues. Germline values: CDR1 SEHNR, CDR2 FQNEAQ (reference sequence). V dropped 5 bases and J dropped 10 bases, with 27 bases sitting between them. This TCR came from a woman between 45 and 65 years old with acute or convalescent COVID-19. This sequence joins TRBV7-9 and TRBJ2-1; possibly TRBD2 for D (6 bases). The sample consisted of peripheral blood. Written as DNA, the CDR3 is TGTGCCAGCAGCCCCCGTTTCGGGACTCTCAGCCTCCGGGAGCAGTTCTTC. Its translation: CASSPRFGTLSLREQFF.